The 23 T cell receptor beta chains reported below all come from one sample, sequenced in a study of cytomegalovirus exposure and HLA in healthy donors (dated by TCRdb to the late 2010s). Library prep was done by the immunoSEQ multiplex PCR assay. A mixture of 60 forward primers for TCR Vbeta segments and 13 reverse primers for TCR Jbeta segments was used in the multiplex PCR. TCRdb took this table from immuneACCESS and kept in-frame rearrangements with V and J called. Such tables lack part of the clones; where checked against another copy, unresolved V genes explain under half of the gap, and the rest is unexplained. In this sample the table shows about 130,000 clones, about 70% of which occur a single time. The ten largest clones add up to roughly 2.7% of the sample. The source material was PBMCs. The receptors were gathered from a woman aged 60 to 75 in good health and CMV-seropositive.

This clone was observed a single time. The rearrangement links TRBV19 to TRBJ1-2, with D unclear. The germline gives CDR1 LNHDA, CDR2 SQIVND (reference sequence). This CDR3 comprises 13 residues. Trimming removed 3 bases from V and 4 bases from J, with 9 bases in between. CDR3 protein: CASSMGRFYGYTF. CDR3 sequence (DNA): TGTGCCAGTAGTATGGGCAGATTCTATGGCTACACCTTC.

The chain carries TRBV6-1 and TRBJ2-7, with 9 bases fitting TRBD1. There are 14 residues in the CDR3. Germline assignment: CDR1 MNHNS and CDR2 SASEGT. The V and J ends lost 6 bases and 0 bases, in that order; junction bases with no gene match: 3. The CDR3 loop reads CASRGQGNSYEQYF. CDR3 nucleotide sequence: TGTGCCAGCAGGGGACAGGGAAACTCCTACGAGCAGTACTTC.

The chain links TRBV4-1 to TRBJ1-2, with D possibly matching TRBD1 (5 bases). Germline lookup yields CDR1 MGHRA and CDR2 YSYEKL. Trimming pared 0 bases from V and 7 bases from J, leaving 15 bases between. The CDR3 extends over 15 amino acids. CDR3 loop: CASSQDSRVEGGYTF. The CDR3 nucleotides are TGCGCCAGCAGCCAAGATTCCAGGGTTGAAGGTGGCTACACCTTC.

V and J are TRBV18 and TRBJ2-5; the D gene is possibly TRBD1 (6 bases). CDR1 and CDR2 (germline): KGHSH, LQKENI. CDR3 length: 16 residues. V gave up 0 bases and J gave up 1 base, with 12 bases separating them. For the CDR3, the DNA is TGTGCCAGCTCACCACCGCACAGGGAGATCCAAGAGACCCAGTACTTC. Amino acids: CASSPPHREIQETQYF.

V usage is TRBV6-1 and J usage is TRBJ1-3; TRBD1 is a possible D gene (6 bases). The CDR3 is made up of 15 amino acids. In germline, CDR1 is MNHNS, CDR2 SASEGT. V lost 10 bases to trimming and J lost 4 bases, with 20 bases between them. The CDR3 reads CATGDTPRSGNTIYF. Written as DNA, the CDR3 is TGTGCCACCGGGGACACCCCAAGGTCAGGAAACACCATATATTTT.

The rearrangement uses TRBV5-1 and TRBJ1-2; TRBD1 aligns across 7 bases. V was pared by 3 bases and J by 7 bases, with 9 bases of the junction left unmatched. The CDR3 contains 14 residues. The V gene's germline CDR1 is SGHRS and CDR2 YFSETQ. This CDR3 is CASSSPDRRGGYTF. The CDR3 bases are TGCGCCAGCAGCTCCCCGGACAGGCGCGGTGGCTACACCTTC.

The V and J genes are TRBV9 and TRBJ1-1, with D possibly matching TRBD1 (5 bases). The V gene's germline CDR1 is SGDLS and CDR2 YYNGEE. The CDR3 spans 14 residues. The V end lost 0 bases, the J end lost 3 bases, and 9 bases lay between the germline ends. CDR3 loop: CASSVAGGYTEAFF. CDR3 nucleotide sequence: TGTGCCAGCAGCGTAGCTGGGGGGTACACTGAAGCTTTCTTT.

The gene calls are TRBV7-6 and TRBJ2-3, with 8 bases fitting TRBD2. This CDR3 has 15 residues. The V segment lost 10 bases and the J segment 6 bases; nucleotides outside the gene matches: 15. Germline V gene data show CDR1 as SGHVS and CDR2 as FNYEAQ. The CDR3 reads CAITLTGGAGDTQYF. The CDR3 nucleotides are TGTGCCATAACACTGACGGGGGGGGCAGGCGATACGCAGTATTTT.

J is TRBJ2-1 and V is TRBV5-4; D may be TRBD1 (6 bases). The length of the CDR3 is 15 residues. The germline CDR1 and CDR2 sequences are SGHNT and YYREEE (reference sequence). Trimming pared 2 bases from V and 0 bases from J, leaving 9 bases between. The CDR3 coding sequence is TGTGCCAGCAGCTTTTCAGGGGCCTCCTACAATGAGCAGTTCTTC. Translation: CASSFSGASYNEQFF.

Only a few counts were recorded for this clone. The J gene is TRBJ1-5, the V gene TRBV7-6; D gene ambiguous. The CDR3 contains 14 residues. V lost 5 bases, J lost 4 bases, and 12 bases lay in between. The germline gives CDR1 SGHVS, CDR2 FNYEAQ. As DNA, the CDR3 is TGTGCCAGCAGCCTCTCCAACACGAATCAGCCCCAGCATTTT. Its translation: CASSLSNTNQPQHF.

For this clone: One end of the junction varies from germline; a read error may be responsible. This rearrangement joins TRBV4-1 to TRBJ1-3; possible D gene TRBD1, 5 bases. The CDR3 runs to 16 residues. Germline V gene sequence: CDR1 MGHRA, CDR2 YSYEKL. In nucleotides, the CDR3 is TGTGCCAGCAGCCAAGGGGCAGGGAAGGCTGGAAACACCATATATTTT. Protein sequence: CASSQGAGKAGNTIYF.

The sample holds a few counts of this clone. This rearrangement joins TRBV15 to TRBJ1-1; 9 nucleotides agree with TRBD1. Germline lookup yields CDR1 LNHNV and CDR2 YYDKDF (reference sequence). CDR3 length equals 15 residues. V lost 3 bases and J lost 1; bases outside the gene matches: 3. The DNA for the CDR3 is TGTGCCACCAGCAGTCTGGGACAGGGGAACACTGAAGCTTTCTTT. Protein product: CATSSLGQGNTEAFF.

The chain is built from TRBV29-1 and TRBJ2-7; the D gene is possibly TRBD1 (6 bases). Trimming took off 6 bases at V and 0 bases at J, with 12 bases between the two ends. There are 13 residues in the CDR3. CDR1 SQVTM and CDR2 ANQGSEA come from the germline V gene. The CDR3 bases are TGCAGCGTCGGACAGTCGGCCTCCTACGAGCAGTACTTC. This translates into CSVGQSASYEQYF.

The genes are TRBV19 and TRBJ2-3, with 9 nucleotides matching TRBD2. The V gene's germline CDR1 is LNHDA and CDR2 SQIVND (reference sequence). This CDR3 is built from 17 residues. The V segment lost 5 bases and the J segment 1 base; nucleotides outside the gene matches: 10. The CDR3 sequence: CASSGGRASGGTDTQYF. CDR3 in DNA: TGTGCCAGTAGTGGGGGGAGGGCTAGCGGGGGCACAGATACGCAGTATTTT.

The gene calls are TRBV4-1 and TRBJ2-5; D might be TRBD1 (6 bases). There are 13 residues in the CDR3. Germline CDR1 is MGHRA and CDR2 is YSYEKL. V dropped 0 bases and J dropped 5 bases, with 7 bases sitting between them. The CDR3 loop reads CASSQDQGETQYF. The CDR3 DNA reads TGCGCCAGCAGCCAAGATCAGGGGGAGACCCAGTACTTC.

As DNA, the CDR3 is TGTGCCAGCAGCTTCGGGGGGGCTTTCGGGGAGACCCAGTACTTC. This gives the protein CASSFGGAFGETQYF. V gene TRBV27 combines with J gene TRBJ2-5; 8 positions match TRBD2. Germline V gene sequence: CDR1 MNHEY, CDR2 SMNVEV (reference sequence). This CDR3 is 15 amino acids long. With 6 bases clipped from V and 5 bases from J, the junction kept 11 bases outside the gene matches.

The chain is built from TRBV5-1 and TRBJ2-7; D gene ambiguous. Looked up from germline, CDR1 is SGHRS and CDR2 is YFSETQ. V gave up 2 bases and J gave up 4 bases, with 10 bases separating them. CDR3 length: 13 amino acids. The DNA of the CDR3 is TGCGCCAGCAGCTTAGCCTCCAATTACGAGCAGTACTTC. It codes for CASSLASNYEQYF.

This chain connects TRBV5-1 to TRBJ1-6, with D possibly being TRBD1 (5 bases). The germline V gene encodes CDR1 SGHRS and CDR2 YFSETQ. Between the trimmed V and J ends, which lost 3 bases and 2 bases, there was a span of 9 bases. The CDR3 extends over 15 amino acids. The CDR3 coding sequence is TGCGCCAGCAGCTCCGGGGGGACCTATAATTCACCCCTCCACTTT. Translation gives CASSSGGTYNSPLHF.

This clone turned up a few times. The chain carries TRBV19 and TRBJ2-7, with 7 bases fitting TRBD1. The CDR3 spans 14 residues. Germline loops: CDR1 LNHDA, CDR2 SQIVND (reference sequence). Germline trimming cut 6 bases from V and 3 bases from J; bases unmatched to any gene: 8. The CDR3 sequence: CASRRQGVFYEQYF. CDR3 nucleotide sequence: TGTGCCAGTAGGAGACAGGGTGTTTTCTACGAGCAGTACTTC.

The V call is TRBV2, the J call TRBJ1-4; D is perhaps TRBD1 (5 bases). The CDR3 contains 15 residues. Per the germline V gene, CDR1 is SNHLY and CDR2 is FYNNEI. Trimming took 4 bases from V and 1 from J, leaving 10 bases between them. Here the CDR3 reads CASSGRVGTNEKLFF. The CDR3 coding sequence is TGTGCCAGCAGTGGCAGGGTGGGAACTAATGAAAAACTGTTTTTT. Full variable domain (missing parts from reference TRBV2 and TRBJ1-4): EPEVTQTPSHQVTQMGQEVILRCVPISNHLYFYWYRQILGQKVEFLVSFYNNEISEKSEIFDDQFSVERPDGSNFTLKIRSTKLEDSAMYFCASSGRVGTNEKLFFGSGTQLSVL.

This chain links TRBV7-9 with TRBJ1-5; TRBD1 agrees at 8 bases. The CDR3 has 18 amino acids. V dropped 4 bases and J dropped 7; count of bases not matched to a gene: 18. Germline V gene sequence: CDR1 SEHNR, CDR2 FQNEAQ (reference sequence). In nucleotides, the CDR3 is TGTGCCAGCAGCTCCGGGGTCCTCTGGGGACAGGCGGGGCAGCCCCAGCATTTT. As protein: CASSSGVLWGQAGQPQHF.

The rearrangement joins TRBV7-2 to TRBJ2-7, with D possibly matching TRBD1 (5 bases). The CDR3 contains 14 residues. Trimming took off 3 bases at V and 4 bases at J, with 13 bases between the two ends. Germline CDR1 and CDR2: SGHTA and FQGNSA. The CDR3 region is CASSFLTGPYEQYF. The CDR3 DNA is TGTGCCAGCAGCTTCTTAACAGGTCCTTACGAGCAGTACTTC.

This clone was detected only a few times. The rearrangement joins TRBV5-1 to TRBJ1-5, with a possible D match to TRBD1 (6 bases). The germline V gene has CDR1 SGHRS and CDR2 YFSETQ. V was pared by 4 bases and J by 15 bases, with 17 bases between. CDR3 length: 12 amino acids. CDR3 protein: CASSPGGTITHF. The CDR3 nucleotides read TGCGCCAGCAGCCCGGGGGGGACAATTACGCATTTT. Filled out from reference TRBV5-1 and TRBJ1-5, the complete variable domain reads KAGVTQTPRYLIKTRGQQVTLSCSPISGHRSVSWYQQTPGQGLQFLFEYFSETQRNKGNFPGRFSGRQFSNSRSEMNVSTLELGDSALYLCASSPGGTITHFGDGTRLSIL.